This T cell receptor (beta chain) was sequenced in a study of T cell responses to AZD1222 COVID-19 vaccine (dated by TCRdb to 2020 to 2023). In terms of the full investigation: A total of just over 230 trial participants underwent TCR sequencing, of whom about 200 had received two doses of AZD1222 and around 25 had received two doses of the MenACWY control vaccine. Trial participants were enrolled by age into 18-55, 56-69 and 70-plus year subgroups, with about 150, 28 and 57 TCR-sequenced participants respectively.

The CDR3 regions of human TCRbeta chains were subjected to immunosequencing. Under the source paper's analysis protocol: Repertoire TCRs were checked for matches against a reference library of SARS-CoV-2-specific TCRs that had been generated using the MIRA antigen-specificity platform. Breadth was defined as the fraction of unique TCRs that were SARS-CoV-2-associated. Depth was defined as the fraction of total T cells that were SARS-CoV-2-associated. Using the MIRA data, every spike-specific TCR was mapped to the spike region that the TCR reacted to and assigned to either a CD4 or a CD8 class. Log10-transformed breadth and depth values were compared by one-way ANOVA with Sidak's multiple comparisons tests. TCRdb mirrors the immuneACCESS table, restricted to in-frame sequences. Some clones are absent from its copies; in checked studies, under half trace to an unresolved V gene, and the reason for the others is unknown. That table supplies the V and J calls and clone size; D and trimming were determined from the DNA. This sample holds some 100,000 clones; roughly 92% were observed only once. The ten largest clones capture roughly 3.1% of the sample.

Comments on this clone: Its antigen remains undetermined. The input lacks base qualities; no much larger clone sits a single base away.

Trimmed from V: 3 bases; trimmed from J: 6 bases; junction bases lacking a gene match: 10. Including the terminal cysteine and phenylalanine, the CDR3 comprises 17 residues. Only CDR3 DNA is held: 51 bases, read in frame from base 1. The germline V gene provides CDR1 MDHEN and CDR2 SYDVKM. The investigation overall reported the following: The 56-69-year group was small, and its depth increase did not reach significance, likely because of low power. Conclusions about previously exposed vaccinees are limited, since just 5 or 6 AZD1222 recipients were seropositive for SARS-CoV-2 at baseline. Vaccine-associated CD4 TCRs spanned the whole spike protein, with dominant responses in regions 160-218 and 743-854. Participants were mostly white British and included more females than males, and it was suggested by the authors that clonal diversity may have been underestimated. Spike-specific TCR breadth and depth rose significantly after two AZD1222 doses compared with day 0 and with MenACWY recipients. Reportedly, close to half of the unique spike-specific TCRs recognized epitopes lying outside the regions that are mutated in the B.1.351 and B.1.1.7 variants. No day 14 peak-response samples were available, so repertoires were characterized only after the peak T cell response.

The time point label on this specimen signifies: about 28 days (+/-7) after the second vaccine dose. Because spike-specific TCR depth and breadth did not differ between the two schedules, AZD1222 recipients who got a second dose at roughly 4 weeks were pooled with those who got a second dose at roughly 12 weeks. Samples from vaccinated people were obtained from the UK trials COV001 and COV002, which included a single-blind randomized controlled phase 2/3 trial of AZD1222 (ChAdOx1 nCoV-19) in healthy adults. For TCRbeta chain sequencing, PBMC samples were collected from trial participants at day 0 and at day 28 after the second dose.

The source was peripheral blood, collected 28 days after the second AZD1222 dose. The V and J segments used are TRBV28 and TRBJ1-5, and 11 junction bases match TRBD1. The clonotype was recovered from an adult who received the AZD1222 COVID-19 vaccine. CDR3 sequence: CASSFRTGGARRQPQHF. The DNA sequence is TGTGCCAGCAGTTTTCGGACAGGGGGCGCGAGGCGTCAGCCCCAGCATTTT.